This TCR beta chain was retrieved from a study of T cell responses to AZD1222 COVID-19 vaccine. This CDR3 has 15 residues. Trimming cost V 2 bases and J 7 bases, with 14 bases left between them. CDR1 MGHRA and CDR2 YSYEKL come from the germline V gene. Libraries were prepared by immunoSEQ multiplex PCR; TCRdb keeps only in-frame clonotypes and omits some of them. There are approximately 140,000 clones in the sample; about 89% occur only once, and less than 3.5% lies in the top ten. This chain links TRBV4-1 with TRBJ1-4; a weak D match, TRBD1 (6 bases). This receptor was taken from an adult in good health. This material consisted of peripheral blood, taken on day 0 of MenACWY control vaccination. CDR3 sequence: CASSQSNREFEKLFF. The CDR3 DNA follows: TGCGCCAGCAGCCAAAGTAACAGGGAGTTTGAAAAACTGTTTTTT.